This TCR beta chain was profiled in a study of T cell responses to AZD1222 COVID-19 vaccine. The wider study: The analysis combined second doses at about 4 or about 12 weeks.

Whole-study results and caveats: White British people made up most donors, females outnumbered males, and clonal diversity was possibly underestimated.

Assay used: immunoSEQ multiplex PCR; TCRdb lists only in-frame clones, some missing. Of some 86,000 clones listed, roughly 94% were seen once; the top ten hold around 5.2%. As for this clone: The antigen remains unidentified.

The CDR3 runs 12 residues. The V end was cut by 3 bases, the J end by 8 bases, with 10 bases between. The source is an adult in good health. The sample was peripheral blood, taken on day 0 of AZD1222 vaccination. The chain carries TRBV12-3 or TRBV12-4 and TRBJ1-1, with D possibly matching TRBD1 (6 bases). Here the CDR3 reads CASSLRTEEAFF. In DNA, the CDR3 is TGTGCCAGCAGTTTGAGGACAGAAGAAGCTTTCTTT.